A selection of T cell receptor beta chains follows, all from one sample in a study of T cell responses to AZD1222 COVID-19 vaccine. TCRdb's copy holds only in-frame clones and misses some; the assay was immunoSEQ multiplex PCR. The data show about 140,000 clones, approximately 84% seen once. The material sequenced was peripheral blood, taken on day 0 of AZD1222 vaccination. Every receptor here comes from an adult in good health. Each CDR3 is given without its conserved first and last residue.

V gene | CDR3 protein
TRBV5-8 | ASSLVVAGNSPLH
TRBV27 | ASSFLPHRGNTIY
TRBV9 | ASSDGGTANEKLF
TRBV11-2 | ASSLNVISETYEQY
TRBV4-1 | ASSHQGNYGYT
TRBV9 | ASSVDTDNEQF
TRBV7-9 | ASSSPQGNEQF
TRBV11-2 | ASSLYQGYEQY
TRBV7-9 | ASSSYRGRDTEAF
TRBV28 | ASSSGTGSPDNEKLF
TRBV28 | ASSGWGASGNTIY
TRBV9 | ASSGDPGTNTEAF
TRBV6-1 | ASSDGSLNYGYT
TRBV18 | ASYRTGVLGNEQF
TRBV27 | ASSPDSLPSYNSPLH
TRBV20-1 | SASMGTSNYEQY
TRBV7-8 | ASSYQPTDTQY
TRBV9 | ASSVGTGGLTGELF
TRBV10-3 | AISRQGGNQPQH
TRBV5-6 | ASSLTGQGNQPQH
TRBV28 | ASSHGGATLQETQY
TRBV28 | ASKQRSNSNQPQH
TRBV14 | ASSHAGLGTEAF
TRBV11-2 | ASSLGNRDRGDTQY
TRBV5-1 | ASSWGQSMNTEAF
TRBV3-1/TRBV3-2 | ASSQDRGGNSPLH
TRBV12-3/TRBV12-4 | ASSLDRNYGYT
TRBV3-1/TRBV3-2 | ASSPASASTNEKLF
TRBV6-1 | ASSEAQGRAF
TRBV7-3 | ASSLGQSNSPLH
TRBV4-1 | ASSQEGGTGNTIY